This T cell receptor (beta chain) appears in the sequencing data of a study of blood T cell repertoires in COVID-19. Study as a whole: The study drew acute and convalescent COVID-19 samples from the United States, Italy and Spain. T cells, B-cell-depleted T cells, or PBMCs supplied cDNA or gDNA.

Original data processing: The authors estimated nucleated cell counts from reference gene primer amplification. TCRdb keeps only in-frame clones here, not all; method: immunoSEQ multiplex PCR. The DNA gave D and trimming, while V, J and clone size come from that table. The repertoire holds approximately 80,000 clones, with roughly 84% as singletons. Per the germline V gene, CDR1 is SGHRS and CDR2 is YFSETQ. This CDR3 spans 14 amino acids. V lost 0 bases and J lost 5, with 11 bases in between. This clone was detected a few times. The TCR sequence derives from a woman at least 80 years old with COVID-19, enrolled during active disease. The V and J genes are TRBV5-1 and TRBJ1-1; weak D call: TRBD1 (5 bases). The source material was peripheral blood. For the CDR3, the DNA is TGCGCCAGCAGCTTGGGGCAGGGATGGACTGAAGCTTTCTTT. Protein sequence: CASSLGQGWTEAFF.